The 24 T cell receptor beta chains below come from one sample, sequenced in a study of blood T cell repertoires in COVID-19. The assay was immunoSEQ multiplex PCR, and TCRdb's table has in-frame clones only and misses some. This repertoire shows some 200,000 clones, 75% to 85% found once; its top ten account for approximately 8.7%. Sequenced sample: PBMCs or T cells enriched from blood (not recorded which). The receptors derive from a man aged 35-49 years who had recovered from COVID-19.

The rearrangement uses TRBV7-9 and TRBJ2-5; the match to TRBD1 covers 7 bases. With V trimmed by 8 bases and J by 2 bases, 14 bases remained unmatched. The CDR3 covers 16 residues. Looked up from germline, CDR1 is SEHNR and CDR2 is FQNEAQ (reference sequence). This CDR3 is CASAHLYGTEQETQYF. In DNA, the CDR3 is TGTGCCAGCGCCCACCTATATGGGACAGAACAAGAGACCCAGTACTTC.

CDR3 in DNA: TGTGCCAGCAACCCGGACAGGGGGCTCTACGAGCAGTACTTC. The encoded protein is CASNPDRGLYEQYF. This chain links TRBV28 with TRBJ2-7; 11 bases align to TRBD1. Trimming took 7 bases from V and 3 from J; bases not matched to a gene: 5. CDR1 and CDR2 from the germline V gene are MDHEN and SYDVKM. The CDR3 extends over 14 amino acids.

The chain combines TRBV5-1 with TRBJ2-5, with 8 bases aligning to TRBD2. Germline CDR1 reads SGHRS; CDR2 reads YFSETQ. The length of the CDR3 is 14 residues. The ends lost 6 bases at V and 2 bases at J; junction bases unmatched: 6. As DNA, the CDR3 is TGCGCCAGCACCCTCGCTAGCGGGCAAGAGACCCAGTACTTC. Amino acid sequence: CASTLASGQETQYF.

This clone came up a few times. The CDR3 sequence is CASRTGDAYNSPLHF. In DNA, the CDR3 is TGTGCCAGCAGAACAGGGGATGCCTATAATTCACCCCTCCACTTT. V is TRBV27 and J is TRBJ1-6; 7 bases line up with TRBD1. The CDR3 is made up of 15 amino acids. The germline V gene has CDR1 MNHEY and CDR2 SMNVEV (reference sequence). The junction had 4 bases not matched to a gene; V was cut back by 6 bases and J by 2 bases.

The chain uses TRBV5-6 and TRBJ2-2; D is unclear. The V and J ends lost 0 bases and 1 base respectively, with 4 bases between them. The CDR3 contains 14 residues. Germline CDR1 reads SGHDT; CDR2 reads YYEEEE. The CDR3 region is CASSLVRNTGELFF. The DNA for the CDR3 is TGTGCCAGCAGCTTGGTGAGGAACACCGGGGAGCTGTTTTTT.

This sequence joins TRBV19 and TRBJ2-2, with D perhaps TRBD1 (5 bases). Germline CDR1 is LNHDA and CDR2 is SQIVND (reference sequence). The V end lost 3 bases, the J end lost 4 bases, and 15 bases lay between the germline ends. There are 16 residues in the CDR3. CDR3 loop: CASSMGRRQSTGELFF. CDR3 in DNA: TGTGCCAGTAGTATGGGGCGGAGACAGAGCACCGGGGAGCTGTTTTTT.

The rearrangement links TRBV19 to TRBJ1-4, with D tentatively TRBD1 (5 bases). The CDR3 sequence is 14 residues long. Germline V gene data show CDR1 as LNHDA and CDR2 as SQIVND (reference sequence). Trimming took 3 bases from V and 5 from J, leaving 10 bases between them. Written as DNA, the CDR3 is TGTGCCAGTAGTATTACCAGGGCGAATGAAAAACTGTTTTTT. Protein sequence: CASSITRANEKLFF. The entire variable domain, with the rest obtained from reference TRBV19 and TRBJ1-4, is as follows: DGGITQSPKYLFRKEGQNVTLSCEQNLNHDAMYWYRQDPGQGLRLIYYSQIVNDFQKGDIAEGYSVSREKKESFPLTVTSAQKNPTAFYLCASSITRANEKLFFGSGTQLSVL.

This rearrangement joins TRBV11-2 to TRBJ2-7; 12 positions agree with TRBD1. In germline, CDR1 is SGHAT, CDR2 FQNNGV. Germline trimming cut 5 bases from V and 4 bases from J; bases unmatched to any gene: 9. The CDR3 sequence is 16 residues long. This chain's CDR3 is CASSLIKGQGAYEQYF. In nucleotides, the CDR3 is TGTGCCAGCAGCCTGATTAAGGGACAGGGGGCGTACGAGCAGTACTTC.

In this sample, this clone turned up a few times. CDR3 amino acids: CASSPTSGRPYEQYF. The CDR3 DNA reads TGTGCCAGCAGCCCCACTAGCGGGAGACCCTACGAGCAGTACTTC. The chain recombines TRBV6-5 with TRBJ2-7; TRBD2 aligns across 11 bases. Trimming cost V 6 bases and J 2 bases; bases outside gene matches: 6. The CDR3 totals 15 residues. CDR1 MNHEY and CDR2 SVGAGI come from the germline V gene.

The chain is built from TRBV7-6 and TRBJ2-2; D is perhaps TRBD2 (5 bases). CDR1 is SGHVS and CDR2 is FNYEAQ in the germline V gene. This CDR3 comprises 15 residues. The V gene lost 3 bases and the J gene lost 2 bases, with 10 bases spanning the gap. This chain's CDR3 is CASSLRGLNTGELFF. DNA of the CDR3: TGTGCCAGCAGCTTGCGAGGGTTAAACACCGGGGAGCTGTTTTTT.

The chain joins TRBV7-8 to TRBJ1-3; 7 nucleotides align to TRBD1. Germline CDR1 reads SGHVS; CDR2 reads FQNEAQ. CDR3 length equals 17 residues. The V segment lost 1 base and the J segment 3 bases; nucleotides outside the gene matches: 9. CDR3 residues: CASSLDPAGGLGNTIYF. The CDR3 DNA is TGTGCCAGCAGCTTAGACCCAGCAGGGGGTCTTGGAAACACCATATATTTT.

V usage is TRBV27 and J usage is TRBJ1-2, with 8 positions matching TRBD1. CDR3 length: 16 residues. V lost 4 bases to trimming and J lost 8 bases; unmatched junction nucleotides: 15. Germline V gene data show CDR1 as MNHEY and CDR2 as SMNVEV (reference sequence). CDR3 nucleotides: TGTGCCAGCAGTTCTATTAATGGACAGGGCGCTAGAGGCTACACCTTC. This sequence encodes CASSSINGQGARGYTF.

This chain connects TRBV4-2 to TRBJ2-2; TRBD2 is a possible D gene (6 bases). Germline-derived CDR1 and CDR2 are LGHNA and YNFKEQ. CDR3 length: 15 residues. The ends were cut back, 0 bases at V and 3 bases at J, with 8 bases in the middle. The CDR3 DNA reads as TGTGCCAGCAGCCAAGAGGAGGGAGACACCGGGGAGCTGTTTTTT. Its translation: CASSQEEGDTGELFF.

The chain recombines TRBV6-2 or TRBV6-3 with TRBJ2-5; D is unresolved. CDR1 and CDR2 from the germline V gene are MNHEY and SVGEGT. This CDR3 is built from 12 residues. V dropped 2 bases and J dropped 6 bases, with 7 bases sitting between them. The CDR3 DNA follows: TGTGCCAGCAGTTACCCCAGTAAGACCCAGTACTTC. Its protein is CASSYPSKTQYF.

The genes are TRBV19 and TRBJ2-7; 8 nucleotides align to TRBD1. V was clipped by 3 bases and J by 3 bases; unmatched bases: 7. Germline V gene sequence: CDR1 LNHDA, CDR2 SQIVND (reference sequence). The length of the CDR3 is 15 residues. The CDR3 loop reads CASSIEGGQVYEQYF. CDR3 bases: TGTGCCAGTAGTATTGAGGGGGGACAGGTCTACGAGCAGTACTTC.

The chain couples TRBV7-2 to TRBJ1-2; a weak D match, TRBD1 (5 bases). This CDR3 is 14 amino acids long. From germline, CDR1 is SGHTA and CDR2 FQGNSA. The germline V and J ends were trimmed by 8 bases and 4 bases, with 17 bases remaining between them. This CDR3 is CASGKGGRVYGYTF. CDR3 bases: TGTGCCAGCGGAAAGGGCGGCAGGGTCTATGGCTACACCTTC.

This clone was detected once. The chain carries TRBV7-2 and TRBJ2-5, with D maybe TRBD2 (7 bases). The CDR3 is made up of 16 amino acids. CDR1 is SGHTA, CDR2 FQGNSA, per germline. Trimming removed 2 bases at V and 5 bases at J, with 18 bases between. The CDR3 spells CASSLHRRGPKETQYF. For the CDR3, the DNA is TGTGCCAGCAGCTTACATAGGCGGGGGCCTAAGGAGACCCAGTACTTC.

The chain employs TRBV5-1 and TRBJ2-7; D is uncertain. There are 13 residues in the CDR3. The germline CDR1 and CDR2 sequences are SGHRS and YFSETQ. Trimming cost V 2 bases and J 0 bases, with 6 bases left between them. CDR3 DNA: TGCGCCAGCAGCTTCGCAGGCTCCTACGAGCAGTACTTC. Amino acids: CASSFAGSYEQYF.

This sequence joins TRBV7-3 and TRBJ2-7, with TRBD2 matching over 10 bases. V lost 5 bases to trimming and J lost 4 bases; unmatched junction nucleotides: 5. Looked up from germline, CDR1 is SGHTA and CDR2 is FQGTGA. The CDR3 contains 14 residues. CDR3 amino acids: CASSQAGGGYEQYF. CDR3 nucleotides: TGTGCCAGCAGCCAAGCGGGAGGGGGTTACGAGCAGTACTTC.

This clone was recorded once. This chain joins TRBV11-2 and TRBJ2-2; the match to TRBD2 covers 8 bases. The ends lost 2 bases at V and 5 bases at J; junction bases unmatched: 7. The CDR3 consists of 16 residues. Germline CDR1 and CDR2: SGHAT and FQNNGV. DNA of the CDR3: TGTGCCAGCAGCTTAAGGGGGACGGGAGGGACCGGGGAGCTGTTTTTT. Translated, it gives CASSLRGTGGTGELFF.

This chain links TRBV6-5 with TRBJ1-5, with D possibly matching TRBD1 (5 bases). This CDR3 is built from 15 residues. Trimming cost V 6 bases and J 6 bases, with 18 bases left between them. The V gene's germline CDR1 is MNHEY and CDR2 SVGAGI. DNA of the CDR3: TGTGCCAGCAGCCAACCTTGGGGGGGTAGTCAGCCCCAGCATTTT. Translation: CASSQPWGGSQPQHF.

This clone was seen once. The chain uses TRBV4-1 and TRBJ2-3; 7 nucleotides align to TRBD2. After removal of 0 bases from V and 6 bases from J, the junction contained 6 bases not matched to a gene. CDR3 length: 15 amino acids. Germline V CDR1 and CDR2: MGHRA, YSYEKL. Here the CDR3 reads CASSQEGRRGDTQYF. The CDR3 coding sequence is TGCGCCAGCAGCCAAGAAGGCCGGCGGGGGGATACGCAGTATTTT.

This clone has more than one count but fewer than ten. The J gene is TRBJ1-3, the V gene TRBV11-2; D remains unclear. Trimming took off 7 bases at V and 4 bases at J, with 11 bases between the two ends. The length of the CDR3 is 13 residues. Germline lookup yields CDR1 SGHAT and CDR2 FQNNGV. CDR3: CASTLAPGNTIYF. DNA of the CDR3: TGTGCCAGCACTCTAGCCCCCGGAAACACCATATATTTT.

The chain recombines TRBV9 with TRBJ2-5; D remains ambiguous. This CDR3 spans 16 amino acids. Germline CDR1 SGDLS, CDR2 YYNGEE. The ends were cut back, 4 bases at V and 1 base at J, with 17 bases in the middle. The CDR3 loop reads CASSSFHSNPQETQYF. The CDR3 DNA sequence: TGTGCCAGCAGCAGCTTCCACAGCAACCCCCAAGAGACCCAGTACTTC.